Listed below are T cell receptor beta chains from one sample, sequenced in a study of cytomegalovirus exposure and HLA in healthy donors. Repertoires were generated with immunoSEQ multiplex PCR, while TCRdb's copy carries only in-frame clones and drops some. The table shows some 160,000 clones, with over 75% occurring only once. The sample taken for sequencing was PBMCs. The receptors come from a woman in her 30s in good health and CMV-seronegative. Both conserved end residues are part of each CDR3. The D gene is left open where the match is weak. The size of a clone is reported for some rows only, either as once, few or many, or as a class for expanded clones.

v_gene: TRBV4-2
d_gene: TRBD1
abundance: NA
j_gene: TRBJ2-5
CDR3nt: TGTGCCAGCAGCCAAGTGGGGACAGGGTTGACCCAGTACTTC
CDR3aa: CASSQVGTGLTQYF

v_gene: TRBV15
d_gene: NA
abundance: NA
j_gene: TRBJ1-1
CDR3nt: TGTGCCACCAGCAGCACCCGAGAGAACACTGAAGCTTTCTTT
CDR3aa: CATSSTRENTEAFF

v_gene: TRBV10-3
d_gene: NA
abundance: NA
j_gene: TRBJ2-5
CDR3nt: TGTGCCATCAGTGGCCGGGTACAAGAGACCCAGTACTTC
CDR3aa: CAISGRVQETQYF

v_gene: TRBV9
d_gene: TRBD2
abundance: few
j_gene: TRBJ2-3
CDR3nt: TGTGCCAGCAGCGAAGGGACTAGCATAGATACGCAGTATTTT
CDR3aa: CASSEGTSIDTQYF

v_gene: TRBV9
d_gene: NA
abundance: NA
j_gene: TRBJ2-1
CDR3nt: TGTGCCAGCAGCGTAGAGGGAGACACCTACAATGAGCAGTTCTTC
CDR3aa: CASSVEGDTYNEQFF

v_gene: TRBV7-9
d_gene: TRBD1
abundance: NA
j_gene: TRBJ2-2
CDR3nt: TGTTCCAGCAGCTCCGCCCCAGCAGGGGGATGGACCGGGGAGCTGTTTTTT
CDR3aa: CSSSSAPAGGWTGELFF

v_gene: TRBV29-1
d_gene: NA
abundance: NA
j_gene: TRBJ2-7
CDR3nt: TGCAGCGTTGAAAACCCCGGGACATTCAACAACGAGCAGTACTTC
CDR3aa: CSVENPGTFNNEQYF

v_gene: TRBV11-2
d_gene: TRBD2
abundance: NA
j_gene: TRBJ2-2
CDR3nt: TGTGCCAGCAGCCTACGGGGAGGGATGAACACCGGGGAGCTGTTTTTT
CDR3aa: CASSLRGGMNTGELFF

v_gene: TRBV2
d_gene: NA
abundance: few
j_gene: TRBJ2-6
CDR3nt: TGTGCCAGCACCGCAGGGGCTGGGGCCAACGTCCTGACTTTC
CDR3aa: CASTAGAGANVLTF

v_gene: TRBV7-3
d_gene: NA
abundance: NA
j_gene: TRBJ1-2
CDR3nt: TGTGCCAGCAGCTCGCGAGGCGGGGCACGAGGCTACACCTTC
CDR3aa: CASSSRGGARGYTF

v_gene: TRBV4-3
d_gene: NA
abundance: few
j_gene: TRBJ1-1
CDR3nt: TGCGCCAGCAGCCCCCGGGTGTTTAACACTGAAGCTTTCTTT
CDR3aa: CASSPRVFNTEAFF

v_gene: TRBV27
d_gene: NA
abundance: NA
j_gene: TRBJ1-4
CDR3nt: TGTGCCAGCAGTCGCGGGGTGTTTAATGAAAAACTGTTTTTT
CDR3aa: CASSRGVFNEKLFF

v_gene: TRBV18
d_gene: TRBD1
abundance: NA
j_gene: TRBJ1-1
CDR3nt: TGTGCCAGCTCACCCGTGACAGGGCCCTTTGAAGCTTTCTTT
CDR3aa: CASSPVTGPFEAFF

v_gene: TRBV28
d_gene: NA
abundance: NA
j_gene: TRBJ1-5
CDR3nt: TGTGCCAGCAGTTTATTGAGTCAGCCCCAGCATTTT
CDR3aa: CASSLLSQPQHF

v_gene: TRBV30
d_gene: TRBD2
abundance: once
j_gene: TRBJ2-3
CDR3nt: TGTGCCTGGAGAAGCGGGGCCACAGATACGCAGTATTTT
CDR3aa: CAWRSGATDTQYF

v_gene: TRBV13
d_gene: NA
abundance: NA
j_gene: TRBJ2-1
CDR3nt: TGTGCCAGCAGCTTCCGCCGGGAAGGTAATGAGCAGTTCTTC
CDR3aa: CASSFRREGNEQFF

v_gene: TRBV9
d_gene: TRBD1
abundance: NA
j_gene: TRBJ2-3
CDR3nt: TGTGCCAGCAGCGTAGGGGGACAGGCAGATACGCAGTATTTT
CDR3aa: CASSVGGQADTQYF

v_gene: TRBV9
d_gene: TRBD2
abundance: NA
j_gene: TRBJ2-7
CDR3nt: TGTGCCAGCAGCCTGGGGACTAGCGCCCACGAGCAGTACTTC
CDR3aa: CASSLGTSAHEQYF

v_gene: TRBV14
d_gene: NA
abundance: NA
j_gene: TRBJ2-7
CDR3nt: TGTGCCAGCAGCCAAGATTTCCGGGACGAGCAGTACTTC
CDR3aa: CASSQDFRDEQYF

v_gene: TRBV7-9
d_gene: NA
abundance: NA
j_gene: TRBJ2-1
CDR3nt: TGTGCCAGCAGCTTAGGATGGGCAGGCGGGAATGAGCAGTTCTTC
CDR3aa: CASSLGWAGGNEQFF

v_gene: TRBV30
d_gene: TRBD2
abundance: NA
j_gene: TRBJ2-1
CDR3nt: TGTGCCTGGAGTTTGCTAGCGGGAGACTACAATGAGCAGTTCTTC
CDR3aa: CAWSLLAGDYNEQFF

v_gene: TRBV19
d_gene: NA
abundance: NA
j_gene: TRBJ2-3
CDR3nt: TGTGCCAGTAGTATTGTGGCAGTTAGCACAGATACGCAGTATTTT
CDR3aa: CASSIVAVSTDTQYF

v_gene: TRBV15
d_gene: NA
abundance: NA
j_gene: TRBJ2-5
CDR3nt: TGTGCCACCAGCAGAGATCTTCGAAGTGGCGGGCCCGCTTCGAGAGAGACCCAGTACTTC
CDR3aa: CATSRDLRSGGPASRETQYF